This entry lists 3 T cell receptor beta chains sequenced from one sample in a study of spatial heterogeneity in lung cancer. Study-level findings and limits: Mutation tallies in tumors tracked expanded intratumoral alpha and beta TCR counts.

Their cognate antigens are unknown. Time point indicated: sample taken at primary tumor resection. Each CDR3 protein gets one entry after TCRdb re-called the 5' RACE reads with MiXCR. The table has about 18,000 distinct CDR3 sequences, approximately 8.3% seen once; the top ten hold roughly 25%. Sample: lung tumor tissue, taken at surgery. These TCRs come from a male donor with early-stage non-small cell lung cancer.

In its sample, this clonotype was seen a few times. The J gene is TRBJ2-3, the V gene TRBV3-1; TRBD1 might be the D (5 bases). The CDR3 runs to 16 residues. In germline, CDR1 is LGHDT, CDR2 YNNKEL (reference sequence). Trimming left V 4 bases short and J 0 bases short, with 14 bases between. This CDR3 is CASSLSRGRSTDTQYF. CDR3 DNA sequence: TGTGCCAGCAGCCTTTCAAGGGGCCGGAGCACAGATACGCAGTATTTT.

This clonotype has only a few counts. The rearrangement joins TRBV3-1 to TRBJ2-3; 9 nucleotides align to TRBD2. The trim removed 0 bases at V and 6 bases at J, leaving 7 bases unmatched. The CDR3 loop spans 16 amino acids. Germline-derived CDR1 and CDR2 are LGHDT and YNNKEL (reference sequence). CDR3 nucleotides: TGTGCCAGCAGCCAAGATAGTGGCGGGGGGGCGGATACGCAGTATTTT. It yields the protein CASSQDSGGGADTQYF.

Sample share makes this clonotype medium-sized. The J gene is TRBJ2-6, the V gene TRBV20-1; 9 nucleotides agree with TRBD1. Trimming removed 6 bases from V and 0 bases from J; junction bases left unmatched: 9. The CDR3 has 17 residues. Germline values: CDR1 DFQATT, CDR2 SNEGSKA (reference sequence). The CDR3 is CSAKTTGGVSGANVLTF. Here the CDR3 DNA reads TGCAGTGCCAAAACGACAGGGGGTGTCTCTGGGGCCAACGTCCTGACTTTC.